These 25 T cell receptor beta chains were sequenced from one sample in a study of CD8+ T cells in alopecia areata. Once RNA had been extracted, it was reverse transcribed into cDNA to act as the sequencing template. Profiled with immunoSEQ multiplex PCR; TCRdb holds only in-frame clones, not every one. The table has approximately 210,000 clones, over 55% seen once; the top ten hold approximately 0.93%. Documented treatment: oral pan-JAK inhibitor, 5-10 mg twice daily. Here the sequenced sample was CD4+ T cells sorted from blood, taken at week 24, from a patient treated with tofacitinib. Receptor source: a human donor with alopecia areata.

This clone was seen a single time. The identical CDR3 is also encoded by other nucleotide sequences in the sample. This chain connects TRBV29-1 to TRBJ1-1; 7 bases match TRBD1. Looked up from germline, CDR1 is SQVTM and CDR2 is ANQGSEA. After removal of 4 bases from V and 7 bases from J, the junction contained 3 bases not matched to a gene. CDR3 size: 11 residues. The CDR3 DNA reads TGCAGCGTTGCAGGGGGGAGTGAAGCTTTCTTT. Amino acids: CSVAGGSEAFF.

CDR3 loop: CSVDGGGDYGYTF. The CDR3, as DNA: TGCAGCGTTGATGGAGGGGGGGACTATGGCTACACCTTC. The chain has TRBV29-1 and TRBJ1-2; weak D call: TRBD1 (6 bases). Germline V gene lookup returns CDR1 SQVTM and CDR2 ANQGSEA. V was pared by 3 bases and J by 3 bases, with 11 bases between. The CDR3 runs 13 residues. The full variable domain, with the rest looked up from reference TRBV29-1 and TRBJ1-2, is SAVISQKPSRDICQRGTSLTIQCQVDSQVTMMFWYRQQPGQSLTLIATANQGSEATYESGFVIDKFPISRPNLTFSTLTVSNMSPEDSSIYLCSVDGGGDYGYTFGSGTRLTVV.

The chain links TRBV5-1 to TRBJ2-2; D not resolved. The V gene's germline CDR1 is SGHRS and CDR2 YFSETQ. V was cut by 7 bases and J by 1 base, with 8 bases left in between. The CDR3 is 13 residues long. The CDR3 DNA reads TGCGCCAGCGGCGGAGTGAACACCGGGGAGCTGTTTTTT. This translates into CASGGVNTGELFF. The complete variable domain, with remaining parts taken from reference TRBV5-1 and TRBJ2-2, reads KAGVTQTPRYLIKTRGQQVTLSCSPISGHRSVSWYQQTPGQGLQFLFEYFSETQRNKGNFPGRFSGRQFSNSRSEMNVSTLELGDSALYLCASGGVNTGELFFGEGSRLTVL.

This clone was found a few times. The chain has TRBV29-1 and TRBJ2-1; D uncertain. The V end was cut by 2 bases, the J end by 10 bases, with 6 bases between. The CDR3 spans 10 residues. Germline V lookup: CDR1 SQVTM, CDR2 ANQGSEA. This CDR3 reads CSVENSEQFF. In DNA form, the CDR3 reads TGCAGCGTTGAAAACAGCGAGCAGTTCTTC.

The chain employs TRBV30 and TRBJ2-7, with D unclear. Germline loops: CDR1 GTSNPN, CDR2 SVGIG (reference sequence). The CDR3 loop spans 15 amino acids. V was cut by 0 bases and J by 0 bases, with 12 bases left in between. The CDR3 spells CAWSVARSSSYEQYF. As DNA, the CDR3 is TGTGCCTGGAGTGTAGCAAGGTCGAGCTCCTACGAGCAGTACTTC. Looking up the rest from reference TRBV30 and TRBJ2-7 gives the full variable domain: SQTIHQWPATLVQPVGSPLSLECTVEGTSNPNLYWYRQAAGRGLQLLFYSVGIGQISSEVPQNLSASRPQDRQFILSSKKLLLSDSGFYLCAWSVARSSSYEQYFGPGTRLTVT.

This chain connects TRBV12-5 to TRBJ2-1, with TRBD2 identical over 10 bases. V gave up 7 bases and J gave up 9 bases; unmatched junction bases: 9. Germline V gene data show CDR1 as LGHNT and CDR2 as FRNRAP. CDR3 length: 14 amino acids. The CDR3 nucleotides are TGTGCTAGTGCCGTACTAGCGGGGTCCGGTGAGCAGTTCTTC. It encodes CASAVLAGSGEQFF.

The CDR3 reads CASSLVEGGVYEQYF. The DNA of the CDR3 is TGTGCCAGCAGCTTAGTGGAAGGGGGCGTATACGAGCAGTACTTC. The V gene is TRBV7-6, the J gene TRBJ2-7; TRBD1 matches 7 bases. The CDR3 runs 15 residues. Germline V gene data show CDR1 as SGHVS and CDR2 as FNYEAQ. V dropped 1 base and J dropped 4; count of bases not matched to a gene: 7. Based on the CDR3 plus reference TRBV7-6 and TRBJ2-7, the full variable domain is GAGVSQSPRYKVTKRGQDVALRCDPISGHVSLYWYRQALGQGPEFLTYFNYEAQQDKSGLPNDRFSAERPEGSISTLTIQRTEQRDSAMYRCASSLVEGGVYEQYFGPGTRLTVT.

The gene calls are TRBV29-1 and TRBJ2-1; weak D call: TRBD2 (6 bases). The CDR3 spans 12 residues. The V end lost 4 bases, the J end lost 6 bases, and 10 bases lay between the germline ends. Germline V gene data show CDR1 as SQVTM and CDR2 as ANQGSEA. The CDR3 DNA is TGCAGCGTTGTCACCGGGGGCAATGAGCAGTTCTTC. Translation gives CSVVTGGNEQFF.

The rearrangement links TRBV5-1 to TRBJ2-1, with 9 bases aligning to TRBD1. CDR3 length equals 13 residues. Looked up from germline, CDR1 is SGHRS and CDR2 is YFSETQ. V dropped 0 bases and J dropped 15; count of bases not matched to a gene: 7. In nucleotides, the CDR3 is TGCGCCAGCAGCTTGGAACCGGGACAGGGCTTGTTCTTC. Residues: CASSLEPGQGLFF. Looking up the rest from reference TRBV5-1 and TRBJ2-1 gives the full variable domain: KAGVTQTPRYLIKTRGQQVTLSCSPISGHRSVSWYQQTPGQGLQFLFEYFSETQRNKGNFPGRFSGRQFSNSRSEMNVSTLELGDSALYLCASSLEPGQGLFFGPGTRLTVL.

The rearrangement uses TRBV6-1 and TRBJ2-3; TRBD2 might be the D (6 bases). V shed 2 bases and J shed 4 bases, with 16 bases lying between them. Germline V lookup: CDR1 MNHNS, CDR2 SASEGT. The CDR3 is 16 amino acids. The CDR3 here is CASSEKSAGASDTQYF. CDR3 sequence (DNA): TGTGCCAGCAGTGAAAAATCAGCGGGCGCTTCAGATACGCAGTATTTT.

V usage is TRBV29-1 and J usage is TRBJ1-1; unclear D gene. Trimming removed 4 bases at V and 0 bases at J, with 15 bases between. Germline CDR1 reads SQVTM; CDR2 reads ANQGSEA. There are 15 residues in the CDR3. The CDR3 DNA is TGCAGCGTTGTACCACTCCTCGCACTGAACACTGAAGCTTTCTTT. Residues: CSVVPLLALNTEAFF.

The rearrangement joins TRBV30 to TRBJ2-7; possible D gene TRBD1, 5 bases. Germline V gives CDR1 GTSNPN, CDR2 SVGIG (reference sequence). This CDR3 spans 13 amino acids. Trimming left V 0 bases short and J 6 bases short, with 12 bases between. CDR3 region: CAWSVQERGEQYF. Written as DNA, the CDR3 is TGTGCCTGGAGTGTACAGGAAAGGGGCGAGCAGTACTTC.

Here the CDR3 DNA reads TGTGCCAGCAGCGTACAGAACAACCCGAACACTGAAGCTTTCTTT. Protein product: CASSVQNNPNTEAFF. The chain couples TRBV9 to TRBJ1-1, with D unclear. This CDR3 spans 15 amino acids. V dropped 1 base and J dropped 1 base, with 11 bases sitting between them. CDR1 is SGDLS, CDR2 YYNGEE, per germline.

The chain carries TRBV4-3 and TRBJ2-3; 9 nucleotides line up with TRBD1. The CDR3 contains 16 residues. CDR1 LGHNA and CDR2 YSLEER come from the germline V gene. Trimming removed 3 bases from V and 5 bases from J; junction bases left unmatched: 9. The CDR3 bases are TGCGCCAGCAGCCATACCGGGACAGGGAGAGTAGATACGCAGTATTTT. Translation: CASSHTGTGRVDTQYF.

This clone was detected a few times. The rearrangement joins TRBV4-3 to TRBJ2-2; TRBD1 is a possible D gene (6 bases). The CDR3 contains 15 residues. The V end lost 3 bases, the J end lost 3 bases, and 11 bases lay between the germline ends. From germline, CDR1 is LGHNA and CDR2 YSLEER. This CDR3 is CASSQTWGHTGELFF. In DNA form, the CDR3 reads TGCGCCAGCAGCCAGACGTGGGGGCACACCGGGGAGCTGTTTTTT.

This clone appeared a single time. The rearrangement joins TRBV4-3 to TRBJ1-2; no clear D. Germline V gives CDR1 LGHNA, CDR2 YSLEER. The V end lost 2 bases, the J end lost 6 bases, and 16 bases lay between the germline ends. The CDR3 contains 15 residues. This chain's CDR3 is CASSQFPSPANGYTF. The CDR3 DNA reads TGCGCCAGCAGCCAATTTCCCTCGCCAGCAAATGGCTACACCTTC.

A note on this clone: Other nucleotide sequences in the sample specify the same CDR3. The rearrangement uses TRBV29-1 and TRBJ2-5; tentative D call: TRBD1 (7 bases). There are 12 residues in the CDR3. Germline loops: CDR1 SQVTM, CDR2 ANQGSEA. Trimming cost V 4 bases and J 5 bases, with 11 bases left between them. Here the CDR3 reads CSVAGGPETQYF. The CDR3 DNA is TGCAGCGTTGCAGGGGGGCCCGAGACCCAGTACTTC.

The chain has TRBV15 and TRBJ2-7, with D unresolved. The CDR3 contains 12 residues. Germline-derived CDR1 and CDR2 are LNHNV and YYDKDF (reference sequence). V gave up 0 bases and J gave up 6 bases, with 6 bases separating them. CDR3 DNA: TGTGCCACCAGCAGAGAGGCTGGCGAGCAGTACTTC. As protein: CATSREAGEQYF.

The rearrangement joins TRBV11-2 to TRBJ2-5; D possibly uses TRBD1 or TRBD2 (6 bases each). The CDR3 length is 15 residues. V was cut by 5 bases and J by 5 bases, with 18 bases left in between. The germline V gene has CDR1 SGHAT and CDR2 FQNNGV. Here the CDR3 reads CASSATSGAQETQYF. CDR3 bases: TGTGCCAGCAGCGCAACCTCGGGGGCACAGGAGACCCAGTACTTC.

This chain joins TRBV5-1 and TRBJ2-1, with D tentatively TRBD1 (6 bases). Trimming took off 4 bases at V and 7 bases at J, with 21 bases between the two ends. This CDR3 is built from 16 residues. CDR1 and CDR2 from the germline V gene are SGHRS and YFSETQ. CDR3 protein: CASSREEKGDLNEQFF. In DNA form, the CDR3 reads TGCGCCAGCAGCCGAGAAGAGAAGGGGGACCTGAATGAGCAGTTCTTC.

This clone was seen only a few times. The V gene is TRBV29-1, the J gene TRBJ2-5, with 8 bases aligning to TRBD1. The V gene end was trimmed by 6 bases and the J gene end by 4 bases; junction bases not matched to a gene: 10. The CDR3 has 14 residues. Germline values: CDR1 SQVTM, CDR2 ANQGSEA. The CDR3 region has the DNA TGCAGCGTCCGGACAGGGATTGATCGAGAGACCCAGTACTTC. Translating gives CSVRTGIDRETQYF. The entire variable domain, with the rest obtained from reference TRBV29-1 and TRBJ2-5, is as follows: SAVISQKPSRDICQRGTSLTIQCQVDSQVTMMFWYRQQPGQSLTLIATANQGSEATYESGFVIDKFPISRPNLTFSTLTVSNMSPEDSSIYLCSVRTGIDRETQYFGPGTRLLVL.

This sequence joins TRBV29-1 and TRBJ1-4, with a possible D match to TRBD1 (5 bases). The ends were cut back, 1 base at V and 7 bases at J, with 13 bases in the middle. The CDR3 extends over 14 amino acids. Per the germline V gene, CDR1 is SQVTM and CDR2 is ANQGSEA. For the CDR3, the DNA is TGCAGCGTTGAAGTTTCGGGCAGGGTTGAAAAACTGTTTTTT. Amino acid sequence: CSVEVSGRVEKLFF.

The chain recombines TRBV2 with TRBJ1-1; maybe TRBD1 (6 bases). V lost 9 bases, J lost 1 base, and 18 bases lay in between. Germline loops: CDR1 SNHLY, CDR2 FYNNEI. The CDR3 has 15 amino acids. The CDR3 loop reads CARQTGRGGNTEAFF. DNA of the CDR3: TGTGCCAGGCAAACAGGGCGTGGGGGGAACACTGAAGCTTTCTTT.

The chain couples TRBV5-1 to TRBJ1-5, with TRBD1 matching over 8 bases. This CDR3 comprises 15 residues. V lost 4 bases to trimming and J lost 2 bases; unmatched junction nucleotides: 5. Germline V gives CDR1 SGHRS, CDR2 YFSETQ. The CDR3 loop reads CASSDGQGGNQPQHF. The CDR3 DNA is TGCGCCAGCAGCGACGGACAGGGTGGCAATCAGCCCCAGCATTTT. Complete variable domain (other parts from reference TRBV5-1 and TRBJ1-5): KAGVTQTPRYLIKTRGQQVTLSCSPISGHRSVSWYQQTPGQGLQFLFEYFSETQRNKGNFPGRFSGRQFSNSRSEMNVSTLELGDSALYLCASSDGQGGNQPQHFGDGTRLSIL.

The chain's CDR3 is CASSPAQNSPLHF. CDR3 DNA sequence: TGTGCCAGCTCACCAGCACAGAATTCACCCCTCCACTTT. The chain employs TRBV18 and TRBJ1-6; no firm D call. The CDR3 covers 13 residues. Germline V CDR1 and CDR2: KGHSH, LQKENI. The V and J ends lost 2 bases and 7 bases respectively, with 6 bases between them.